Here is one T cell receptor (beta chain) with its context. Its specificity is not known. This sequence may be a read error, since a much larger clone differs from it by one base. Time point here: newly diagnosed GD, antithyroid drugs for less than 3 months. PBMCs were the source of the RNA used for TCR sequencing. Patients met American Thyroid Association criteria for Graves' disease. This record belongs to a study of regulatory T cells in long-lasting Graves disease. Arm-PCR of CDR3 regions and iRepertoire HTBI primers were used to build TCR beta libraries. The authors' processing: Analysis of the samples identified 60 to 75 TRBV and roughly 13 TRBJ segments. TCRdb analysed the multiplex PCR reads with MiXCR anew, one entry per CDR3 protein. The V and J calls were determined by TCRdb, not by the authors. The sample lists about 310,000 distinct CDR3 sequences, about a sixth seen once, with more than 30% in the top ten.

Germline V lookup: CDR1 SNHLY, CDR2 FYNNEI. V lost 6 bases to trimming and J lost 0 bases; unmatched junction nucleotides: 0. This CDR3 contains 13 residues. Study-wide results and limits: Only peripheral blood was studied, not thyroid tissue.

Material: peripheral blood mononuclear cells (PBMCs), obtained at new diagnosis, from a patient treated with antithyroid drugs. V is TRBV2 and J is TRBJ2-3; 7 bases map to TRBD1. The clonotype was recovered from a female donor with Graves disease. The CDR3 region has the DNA TGTGCCAGCAGGGGACAGAGCACAGATACGCAGTATTTT. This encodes CASRGQSTDTQYF. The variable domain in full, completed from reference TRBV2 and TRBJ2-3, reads EPEVTQTPSHQVTQMGQEVILRCVPISNHLYFYWYRQILGQKVEFLVSFYNNEISEKSEIFDDQFSVERPDGSNFTLKIRSTKLEDSAMYFCASRGQSTDTQYFGPGTRLTVL.